The clone carrying this TCR beta chain was picked up a small number of times. The CDR3 totals 13 residues. Per germline, CDR1 SQVTM and CDR2 ANQGSEA. J lost 5 bases, V lost 4 bases, and 7 bases had no gene match. This specimen comes from a study of beta chain features in type 1 diabetes. Expressed TCRB transcripts got sequenced, as all isolated RNA was reverse transcribed. Assay: immunoSEQ multiplex PCR; the TCRdb copy retains only in-frame clones and omits some. The sample has about 200,000 clones; under 13% are singletons. Material for sequencing was central memory CD4+ T cells from blood. The genes are TRBV29-1 and TRBJ2-5, with 7 bases aligning to TRBD2. The receptor was isolated from a man aged 18-30 years in good health. The CDR3 coding sequence is TGCAGCGTTGGGGGCGGAGCGGGGGAGACCCAGTACTTC. Translating it yields CSVGGGAGETQYF.